The 21 T cell receptor beta chains below all came from one sample that was sequenced in a study of OX40 agonist ivuxolimab in advanced cancers. Library construction relied on the immunoSEQ multiplex PCR assay. Imported from immuneACCESS, the table was reduced by TCRdb to in-frame sequences with V and J called. These copies leave out some clones; in studies compared against another copy, an unresolved V gene accounts for under half, and the cause of the remainder is not known. This sample has some 74,000 clones in its table, and around 80% of those were observed once. The ten largest clones take up more than 4.5% of the sample. The specimen was CD4+ or CD8+ T cells sorted from blood, collected in a trial of the OX40 agonist ivuxolimab. The receptors were gathered from an adult with an advanced solid tumor such as melanoma, head and neck, liver or kidney cancer.

V and J are TRBV20-1 and TRBJ1-2; D gene unclear. The CDR3 is made up of 10 amino acids. Trimming pared 0 bases from V and 6 bases from J, leaving 2 bases between. CDR1 and CDR2 (germline): DFQATT, SNEGSKA (reference sequence). The CDR3: CSARDDGYTF. The CDR3 coding sequence is TGCAGTGCTAGAGATGATGGCTACACCTTC.

About this clone: At one end the junction does not follow the germline gene, possibly because of a read error. The chain combines TRBV2 with TRBJ1-2; perhaps TRBD1 as D (5 bases). The germline gives CDR1 SNHLY, CDR2 FYNNEI. The CDR3 runs to 13 residues. CDR3 nucleotides: TGTGCCAGCAGTGAATCTGGAACAGGTGACCTCGGCTTC. Residues: CASSESGTGDLGF.

DNA for the CDR3: TGTGCCAGCAGCTTTGGCAGAGCCTACGAGCAGTACTTC. Its translation: CASSFGRAYEQYF. The chain combines TRBV5-5 with TRBJ2-7, with D unclear. Trimming pared 2 bases from V and 2 bases from J, leaving 8 bases between. The CDR3 has 13 amino acids. Per the germline V gene, CDR1 is SGHKS and CDR2 is YYEKEE (reference sequence).

This chain links TRBV5-1 with TRBJ2-7; perhaps TRBD1 as D (5 bases). CDR1 SGHRS and CDR2 YFSETQ come from the germline V gene. Trimming left V 2 bases short and J 0 bases short, with 12 bases between. This CDR3 has 15 residues. CDR3 nucleotides: TGCGCCAGCAGCTTTGGCAGGGCCGGCTCCTACGAGCAGTACTTC. It encodes CASSFGRAGSYEQYF.

The CDR3 nucleotides are TGTGCCAGCAGATTTTCCCCGGGGGGGGGATCCTACGAGCAGTACTTC. Amino acid sequence: CASRFSPGGGSYEQYF. The chain has TRBV27 and TRBJ2-7, with TRBD2 matching 8 bases. The V and J ends lost 6 bases and 1 base, in that order; junction bases with no gene match: 11. Germline V lookup: CDR1 MNHEY, CDR2 SMNVEV (reference sequence). The CDR3 contains 16 residues.

V usage is TRBV6-1 and J usage is TRBJ2-1; 9 bases match TRBD2. CDR3 size: 18 residues. The germline V gene encodes CDR1 MNHNS and CDR2 SASEGT. V shed 4 bases and J 1 base; nucleotides not matched to a gene: 11. The CDR3 is CASSGAGGHTGSYNEQFF. The CDR3 DNA follows: TGTGCCAGCAGTGGAGCGGGGGGCCATACAGGGTCCTACAATGAGCAGTTCTTC.

The rearrangement links TRBV7-6 to TRBJ1-2, with D uncertain. CDR1 and CDR2 (germline): SGHVS, FNYEAQ. The length of the CDR3 is 14 residues. The V and J ends lost 1 base and 0 bases respectively, with 6 bases between them. CDR3 bases: TGTGCCAGCAGCTTAGACTCGGCTAACTATGGCTACACCTTC. Its protein product is CASSLDSANYGYTF.

This chain uses TRBV11-2 with TRBJ1-2; 8 nucleotides line up with TRBD1. V shed 1 base, J shed 4 bases, and the junction held 8 bases outside the gene matches. The V gene's germline CDR1 is SGHAT and CDR2 FQNNGV. The length of the CDR3 is 16 residues. DNA for the CDR3: TGTGCCAGCAGCTTAGGCGGACAGGGTAACGCCTATGGCTACACCTTC. It translates to CASSLGGQGNAYGYTF.

V and J are TRBV15 and TRBJ1-4; a possible D gene is TRBD1 (6 bases). Germline CDR1 is LNHNV and CDR2 is YYDKDF (reference sequence). The CDR3 totals 15 residues. Trimming removed 0 bases at V and 4 bases at J, with 9 bases between. CDR3 bases: TGTGCCACCAGCAGAGAGACAGGATATAATGAAAAACTGTTTTTT. It specifies CATSRETGYNEKLFF.

V gene TRBV11-2 combines with J gene TRBJ2-7; D possibly corresponds to TRBD2 (6 bases). CDR3 length: 14 residues. Germline CDR1 and CDR2: SGHAT and FQNNGV. V lost 3 bases, J lost 6 bases, and 15 bases lay in between. CDR3 nucleotides: TGTGCCAGCAGCTTGGGACTTAGTTCCGGCGAGCAGTACTTC. Translation: CASSLGLSSGEQYF.

The chain is built from TRBV4-1 and TRBJ2-7, with 16 bases aligning to TRBD2. The CDR3 is 19 amino acids. V dropped 4 bases and J dropped 5; count of bases not matched to a gene: 14. Germline V CDR1 and CDR2: MGHRA, YSYEKL. DNA for the CDR3: TGCGCCAGCAGCCGCGGGAAGGCTCCGGGACTAGCGGGAGGGGACGAGCAGTACTTC. It encodes CASSRGKAPGLAGGDEQYF.

The J gene is TRBJ2-7, the V gene TRBV19; TRBD2 agrees at 12 bases. Per the germline V gene, CDR1 is LNHDA and CDR2 is SQIVND (reference sequence). J was trimmed by 7 bases and V by 5 bases; bases with no gene match: 12. The CDR3 runs 16 residues. The CDR3 DNA is TGTGCCAGTAGTGGAACTAGCGGGAGGCTGGCGAGGGAGCAGTACTTC. Protein: CASSGTSGRLAREQYF.

In this sample, this clone turned up a few times. The chain combines TRBV5-1 with TRBJ2-7; 11 nucleotides align to TRBD2. V was pared by 4 bases and J by 5 bases, with 8 bases of the junction left unmatched. Per the germline V gene, CDR1 is SGHRS and CDR2 is YFSETQ. The CDR3 consists of 15 residues. The CDR3 nucleotides are TGCGCCAGCAGCCGACTAGCGGGGTGGATTGACGAGCAGTACTTC. Translating gives CASSRLAGWIDEQYF. Supplemented by reference TRBV5-1 and TRBJ2-7, the full variable domain reads KAGVTQTPRYLIKTRGQQVTLSCSPISGHRSVSWYQQTPGQGLQFLFEYFSETQRNKGNFPGRFSGRQFSNSRSEMNVSTLELGDSALYLCASSRLAGWIDEQYFGPGTRLTVT.

The chain links TRBV19 to TRBJ2-1; D call uncertain. V lost 4 bases, J lost 14 bases, and 24 bases lay in between. Germline V lookup: CDR1 LNHDA, CDR2 SQIVND (reference sequence). This CDR3 contains 15 residues. CDR3 sequence reads: CASSTTVGPGFGEFF. CDR3 DNA: TGTGCCAGTAGTACCACGGTAGGGCCGGGTTTTGGGGAGTTCTTC.

The chain combines TRBV5-4 with TRBJ1-2, with D possibly being TRBD1 (5 bases). CDR1 SGHNT and CDR2 YYREEE come from the germline V gene (reference sequence). This CDR3 has 12 residues. V lost 1 base, J lost 7 bases, and 8 bases lay in between. CDR3: CASSLFGGGYTF. CDR3 in DNA: TGTGCCAGCAGCTTGTTTGGGGGTGGCTACACCTTC.

The chain has TRBV18 and TRBJ1-1, with D hard to call. Germline-derived CDR1 and CDR2 are KGHSH and LQKENI. Trimming shortened V by 0 bases and J by 7 bases, and 15 bases separated the two germline ends. The CDR3 covers 15 residues. CDR3 bases: TGTGCCAGCTCACCACCGATATTAACTCTGGGTGAAGCTTTCTTT. Amino acids: CASSPPILTLGEAFF.

The chain has TRBV19 and TRBJ1-5; no definite D call. The CDR3 is 12 residues long. The V gene lost 5 bases and the J gene lost 5 bases, with 7 bases spanning the gap. Germline V CDR1 and CDR2: LNHDA, SQIVND (reference sequence). In nucleotides, the CDR3 is TGTGCCAGTAGTCCCCAAGATCAGCCCCAGCATTTT. Translated, it gives CASSPQDQPQHF.

CDR3 residues: CATSRGLAENIQYF. In nucleotides, the CDR3 is TGTGCCACCAGCAGGGGACTAGCAGAGAACATTCAGTACTTC. The chain employs TRBV15 and TRBJ2-4; 9 positions match TRBD2. The CDR3 loop spans 14 amino acids. From germline, CDR1 is LNHNV and CDR2 YYDKDF (reference sequence). V was pared by 3 bases and J by 7 bases, with 4 bases of the junction left unmatched.

V and J are TRBV5-1 and TRBJ2-5; 7 bases align to TRBD1. This CDR3 comprises 16 residues. Germline V lookup: CDR1 SGHRS, CDR2 YFSETQ. V shed 2 bases, J shed 5 bases, and the junction held 12 bases outside the gene matches. As DNA, the CDR3 is TGCGCCAGCAGCTTCACGCCCCAGACAGGGTTGGAGACCCAGTACTTC. Translating gives CASSFTPQTGLETQYF.

This clone was recorded once. V and J are TRBV7-8 and TRBJ1-5; D ambiguous. CDR3 length: 13 residues. V was shortened by 1 base and J by 11 bases, with 12 bases between the two germline ends. Germline values: CDR1 SGHVS, CDR2 FQNEAQ. The CDR3 coding sequence is TGTGCCAGCAGCTTAGATCCCATAAGTGCCCAGCATTTT. Encoded protein: CASSLDPISAQHF.

The CDR3 sequence is CASNDIGGVGNYGYTF. DNA for the CDR3: TGTGCCAGCAACGATATAGGGGGCGTTGGTAACTATGGCTACACCTTC. The chain combines TRBV6-6 with TRBJ1-2, with 7 positions matching TRBD1. Germline CDR1 and CDR2: MNHNY and SVGAGI (reference sequence). The CDR3 covers 16 residues. V shed 7 bases and J 1 base; nucleotides not matched to a gene: 12.